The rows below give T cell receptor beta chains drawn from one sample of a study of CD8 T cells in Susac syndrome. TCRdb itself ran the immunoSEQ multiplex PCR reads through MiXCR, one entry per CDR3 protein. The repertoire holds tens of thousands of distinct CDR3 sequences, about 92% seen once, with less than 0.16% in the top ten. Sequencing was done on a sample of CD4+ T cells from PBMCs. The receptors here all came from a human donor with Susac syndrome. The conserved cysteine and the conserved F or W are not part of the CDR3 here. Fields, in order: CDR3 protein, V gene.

CDR3aa: ASSPSRGNTGELF
v_gene: TRBV28

CDR3aa: ASSLARDEQY
v_gene: TRBV7-2

CDR3aa: ASSVSYGYT
v_gene: TRBV2

CDR3aa: ASSFVSHPSYNEQF
v_gene: TRBV11-2

CDR3aa: ASSLHVGDYNEQF
v_gene: TRBV7-2

CDR3aa: ASILGVLAKNIQY
v_gene: TRBV7-2

CDR3aa: ASSARLVAFYEQY
v_gene: TRBV7-9

CDR3aa: ASTHGPRGRTNEKLF
v_gene: TRBV2

CDR3aa: ASSHPLSRDNEQF
v_gene: TRBV3-1

CDR3aa: ASGQRRGGFRYNEQF
v_gene: TRBV6-1

CDR3aa: ASSLSGARGYT
v_gene: TRBV28

CDR3aa: ASSYLDRGPEKLF
v_gene: TRBV6-6

CDR3aa: SARDLRQGYEQY
v_gene: TRBV20-1

CDR3aa: ASSFGRISSGNTIY
v_gene: TRBV28

CDR3aa: ASSLGGQKETQY
v_gene: TRBV5-1

CDR3aa: SVRVRTENTEAF
v_gene: TRBV29-1

CDR3aa: ASSLVPPLGYEQY
v_gene: TRBV7-9

CDR3aa: ASSGRNEQF
v_gene: TRBV5-8

CDR3aa: ASSLRGQGNSPLH
v_gene: TRBV28

CDR3aa: ASSLAGNPDTQY
v_gene: TRBV28

CDR3aa: ASSLVALSTDTQY
v_gene: TRBV11-2

CDR3aa: ASSFLDRGVNQPQH
v_gene: TRBV6-2/TRBV6-3

CDR3aa: ASSPWTGARQDTQY
v_gene: TRBV7-9

CDR3aa: SANRDGTVANYGYT
v_gene: TRBV20-1

CDR3aa: SARDVGNEQF
v_gene: TRBV20-1

CDR3aa: ASARGTDHYEQY
v_gene: TRBV6-2/TRBV6-3

CDR3aa: ASSKPGQGYNEQF
v_gene: TRBV9

CDR3aa: ASTTASGNTDTQY
v_gene: TRBV12-3/TRBV12-4

CDR3aa: ASSYQGVANTGELF
v_gene: TRBV6-5

CDR3aa: ASSPAGGGAQETQY
v_gene: TRBV5-4

CDR3aa: ASSLPPGGLDTEAF
v_gene: TRBV7-2

CDR3aa: ATSDFSTSQETQY
v_gene: TRBV24-1

CDR3aa: ASTLGPTDTQY
v_gene: TRBV12-3/TRBV12-4

CDR3aa: ASSRDRQNQPQH
v_gene: TRBV2

CDR3aa: SATAPPGQGNEKLF
v_gene: TRBV20-1

CDR3aa: ASSSLGRGDSEQF
v_gene: TRBV7-3

CDR3aa: ASTLYEQY
v_gene: TRBV27

CDR3aa: ASSPGTEYNEQF
v_gene: TRBV18

CDR3aa: ASQQHDKGTYTDTQY
v_gene: TRBV6-2/TRBV6-3

CDR3aa: ASSLVPDGYT
v_gene: TRBV5-1

CDR3aa: ASSRGSPTMNTEAF
v_gene: TRBV6-2/TRBV6-3

CDR3aa: ASSPGRLHTDTQY
v_gene: TRBV18

CDR3aa: ASSLPWEETQY
v_gene: TRBV11-3

CDR3aa: SVTTGVGGYT
v_gene: TRBV29-1

CDR3aa: ASSRTGTSGYEQY
v_gene: TRBV5-1